Listed below are T cell receptor beta chains from one sample, sequenced in a study of immune cell composition in non-small cell lung cancer. Some clones are missing from TCRdb's copy, which holds only in-frame ones; the method was immunoSEQ multiplex PCR. The repertoire holds about 4,000 clones, about three quarters seen once, with 9.2% in the top ten. The sample consisted of non-adjacent lung tissue. Source of these receptors: a human donor with non-small cell lung cancer. Both conserved end residues are trimmed from each CDR3. D genes are given only for firm matches. A clone size is listed for some rows: how often the clone was seen (once, few, many), or a class if it is expanded.

v_call | d_call | clone_size | cdr3_aa
TRBV5-5 | - | - | ASSPSGTLMNTEAF
TRBV11-2 | TRBD2 | few | ASTPLRGEGPYEQY
TRBV7-8 | - | - | ASTPVRDTQY
TRBV18 | - | - | ASSPREALRATNEKLF
TRBV7-8 | TRBD1 | - | ASRRGQGLNYANTGELF
TRBV30 | - | few | AWSAAGVKAF
TRBV28 | - | - | ASRTAPRSYEQY
TRBV7-8 | - | - | ASSLRDRSYNEQF
TRBV6-6 | TRBD1 | - | ASFRQGMGYGYT
TRBV12-5 | TRBD1 | - | ASGLGTGLADTQY
TRBV28 | TRBD1 | few | ASITGEGGNQPQH
TRBV7-8 | TRBD2 | once | ASSLVVRTSGTRHEQY
TRBV11-2 | - | - | ASSFEVVAEAF
TRBV7-9 | - | - | ASSLLRGADTQY
TRBV5-1 | TRBD1 | once | ASSLQGADGYT
TRBV10-3 | TRBD1 | few | AISATSTGGNYGYT
TRBV9 | - | - | ASSLSHEQF
TRBV25-1 | TRBD1 | - | ASSRQGGMNTEAF
TRBV5-1 | TRBD1 | - | ASARNTGGAYEQY
TRBV19 | - | - | ASSTKGGGNQPQH
TRBV10-3 | - | - | AISLSGTHNEKLF
TRBV15 | - | once | ATSREEGDGYT
TRBV30 | TRBD1 | once | AWSPHSTGRTEAF
TRBV9 | - | - | ASSVGDSIYNEQF
TRBV5-1 | TRBD1 | - | ASSLAVQGLTYEQY
TRBV4-1 | TRBD1 | large | ASSLEGQGTTGELF
TRBV2 | - | - | ASKFDRNTGELF
TRBV19 | TRBD1 | - | ASSIDRQGGIKTQY
TRBV2 | TRBD1 | - | ASNTGASLREQY
TRBV19 | TRBD1 | - | ASSIDLQTGLTKKLF
TRBV28 | - | - | ASIGRRGALNTEAF
TRBV9 | TRBD2 | - | ASSRSIAGLTDTQY
TRBV7-2 | TRBD1 | - | ASSSRDRSYEQY
TRBV5-4 | TRBD2 | - | ASSLKAGGPDTQY
TRBV7-8 | - | - | ASSPRSGTDTQY
TRBV28 | - | few | ASSFSGLYEQY
TRBV7-9 | - | - | ASRSDTYEQY
TRBV7-7 | TRBD2 | - | ASSTMGGGVGTQY
TRBV5-6 | - | - | ASSLSMFADTQY
TRBV30 | - | - | AWSPSWGAGNTIY
TRBV28 | TRBD1 | - | AIHRLGQGADTQY